Each of the 17 T cell receptor beta chains below was sequenced from the same sample in a study of T cell clonotyping in hematopoietic cell transplantation. Sequenced by immunoSEQ multiplex PCR; TCRdb stores in-frame clones only, minus some. The sample has nearly 20,000 clones; 65% to 85% are singletons. The sequenced material came from peripheral blood mononuclear cells. All receptors derive from a man aged 60-69 years in good health. Some clones in this sample may be carry-over from other donors' samples.

The chain joins TRBV5-1 to TRBJ1-5; D remains unclear. The ends were cut back, 5 bases at V and 1 base at J, with 7 bases in the middle. This CDR3 is 13 amino acids long. Germline lookup yields CDR1 SGHRS and CDR2 YFSETQ. Here the CDR3 reads CASRGESNQPQHF. The CDR3 DNA sequence: TGCGCCAGCAGAGGAGAAAGCAATCAGCCCCAGCATTTT. The entire variable domain, with the rest obtained from reference TRBV5-1 and TRBJ1-5, is as follows: KAGVTQTPRYLIKTRGQQVTLSCSPISGHRSVSWYQQTPGQGLQFLFEYFSETQRNKGNFPGRFSGRQFSNSRSEMNVSTLELGDSALYLCASRGESNQPQHFGDGTRLSIL.

J is TRBJ2-7 and V is TRBV6-5; TRBD1 agrees at 7 bases. There are 15 residues in the CDR3. V was pared by 6 bases and J by 0 bases, with 8 bases of the junction left unmatched. The germline V gene encodes CDR1 MNHEY and CDR2 SVGAGI. The CDR3 DNA reads TGTGCCAGCAGAACGGGACAGCGGTCCTCCTACGAGCAGTACTTC. Amino acid sequence: CASRTGQRSSYEQYF.

CDR3 coding DNA: TGTGCCAGCAGTTTAGCGGGGGGGCCCCAAGAGACCCAGTACTTC. Its translation is CASSLAGGPQETQYF. The chain combines TRBV27 with TRBJ2-5; 9 bases align to TRBD2. The length of the CDR3 is 15 residues. J was trimmed by 1 base and V by 2 bases; bases with no gene match: 2. Germline CDR1 reads MNHEY; CDR2 reads SMNVEV (reference sequence).

The chain joins TRBV11-3 to TRBJ1-1, with D possibly matching TRBD1 (5 bases). The germline CDR1 and CDR2 sequences are SGHNT and YENEEA. The CDR3 is 17 amino acids. With 2 bases removed from V and 0 bases from J, the gap between germline ends came to 16 bases. The CDR3 DNA reads as TGTGCCAGCAGCTTACAAAGCACGGGGCAGATGAACACTGAAGCTTTCTTT. Its protein is CASSLQSTGQMNTEAFF.

The rearrangement uses TRBV11-3 and TRBJ1-2; unclear D gene. V was trimmed by 3 bases and J by 2 bases, leaving 7 bases between them. Per germline, CDR1 SGHNT and CDR2 YENEEA. The CDR3 contains 13 residues. DNA for the CDR3: TGTGCCAGCAGCTTCACCGGAAACTATGGCTACACCTTC. Translating gives CASSFTGNYGYTF.

This clone appeared once. The chain joins TRBV5-1 to TRBJ2-7; D might be TRBD2 (6 bases). CDR1 SGHRS and CDR2 YFSETQ come from the germline V gene. The ends were cut back, 0 bases at V and 10 bases at J, with 20 bases in the middle. This CDR3 has 15 amino acids. CDR3 sequence: CASSLGTGVELDQYF. Written as DNA, the CDR3 is TGCGCCAGCAGCTTGGGAACGGGAGTGGAGTTGGATCAGTACTTC.

This chain connects TRBV7-2 to TRBJ1-3; D remains unclear. CDR3 length: 12 residues. Looked up from germline, CDR1 is SGHTA and CDR2 is FQGNSA. V was clipped by 3 bases and J by 11 bases, with 11 bases between them. The CDR3 reads CASSFAGGPIYF. In DNA form, the CDR3 reads TGTGCCAGCAGCTTCGCGGGTGGGCCCATATATTTT.

V is TRBV30 and J is TRBJ1-1, with D tentatively TRBD1 (5 bases). The CDR3 loop spans 13 amino acids. Germline loops: CDR1 GTSNPN, CDR2 SVGIG (reference sequence). Trimming stripped 3 bases from V and 3 bases from J, with 11 bases between. CDR3 protein: CAWRGLGDTEAFF. The CDR3 DNA follows: TGTGCCTGGAGGGGACTTGGTGACACTGAAGCTTTCTTT.

The chain links TRBV10-3 to TRBJ2-3, with 8 bases that match TRBD2. Germline loops: CDR1 ENHRY, CDR2 SYGVKD. The CDR3 totals 16 residues. The V segment lost 10 bases and the J segment 2 bases; nucleotides outside the gene matches: 14. CDR3 region: CASTATAGVTTDTQYF. For the CDR3, the DNA is TGTGCCAGCACAGCCACAGCGGGAGTCACCACAGATACGCAGTATTTT.

The gene calls are TRBV30 and TRBJ2-3; either TRBD1 or TRBD2 may supply D (6 bases each). CDR3 length: 16 residues. Trimming left V 7 bases short and J 2 bases short, with 22 bases between. The germline gives CDR1 GTSNPN, CDR2 SVGIG (reference sequence). The CDR3 region is CASLGGPGEATDTQYF. CDR3 bases: TGTGCCTCCCTCGGCGGGCCAGGGGAGGCCACAGATACGCAGTATTTT.

The rearrangement joins TRBV19 to TRBJ2-5; D might be TRBD1 (5 bases). V was clipped by 5 bases and J by 1 base, with 8 bases between them. This CDR3 region has 13 residues. Per germline, CDR1 LNHDA and CDR2 SQIVND (reference sequence). The CDR3 spells CASSSDSQETQYF. As DNA, the CDR3 is TGTGCCAGTAGTTCCGACAGCCAAGAGACCCAGTACTTC. The entire variable domain, with the rest obtained from reference TRBV19 and TRBJ2-5, is as follows: DGGITQSPKYLFRKEGQNVTLSCEQNLNHDAMYWYRQDPGQGLRLIYYSQIVNDFQKGDIAEGYSVSREKKESFPLTVTSAQKNPTAFYLCASSSDSQETQYFGPGTRLLVL.

V usage is TRBV9 and J usage is TRBJ1-2; D call uncertain. Germline V lookup: CDR1 SGDLS, CDR2 YYNGEE. Trimming removed 0 bases at V and 2 bases at J, with 5 bases between. This CDR3 is built from 13 residues. The CDR3 loop is CASSVVGNYGYTF. CDR3 DNA: TGTGCCAGCAGCGTAGTGGGGAACTATGGCTACACCTTC. Combining the CDR3 with reference TRBV9 and TRBJ1-2 gives the whole variable domain DSGVTQTPKHLITATGQRVTLRCSPRSGDLSVYWYQQSLDQGLQFLIQYYNGEERAKGNILERFSAQQFPDLHSELNLSSLELGDSALYFCASSVVGNYGYTFGSGTRLTVV.

The chain uses TRBV7-9 and TRBJ2-3; 9 bases line up with TRBD2. V lost 8 bases, J lost 2 bases, and 5 bases stayed unmatched. This CDR3 comprises 14 residues. Germline V lookup: CDR1 SEHNR, CDR2 FQNEAQ (reference sequence). This CDR3 is CASSTSGNTDTQYF. In DNA form, the CDR3 reads TGTGCCAGCTCGACTAGCGGCAACACAGATACGCAGTATTTT.

The J gene is TRBJ2-7, the V gene TRBV9; a possible D gene is TRBD1 (5 bases). With 0 bases removed from V and 0 bases from J, the gap between germline ends came to 16 bases. Germline values: CDR1 SGDLS, CDR2 YYNGEE. The CDR3 is made up of 17 amino acids. The CDR3 DNA reads as TGTGCCAGCAGCGTAGGGTTTCAGGGCCCGAGCTCCTACGAGCAGTACTTC. Encoded protein: CASSVGFQGPSSYEQYF. The full variable domain, in which reference TRBV9 and TRBJ2-7 provide the parts outside the CDR3, is DSGVTQTPKHLITATGQRVTLRCSPRSGDLSVYWYQQSLDQGLQFLIQYYNGEERAKGNILERFSAQQFPDLHSELNLSSLELGDSALYFCASSVGFQGPSSYEQYFGPGTRLTVT.

The CDR3 DNA sequence: TGTGCCAGCAGCGTAGAAGGACTAGCGGGGGGGCGGGTGCAGTTCTTC. Translating it yields CASSVEGLAGGRVQFF. The chain couples TRBV9 to TRBJ2-1; 15 nucleotides align to TRBD2. Germline CDR1 SGDLS, CDR2 YYNGEE. The CDR3 is 16 residues long. Trimming took 0 bases from V and 12 from J; bases not matched to a gene: 7.

The V and J genes are TRBV5-4 and TRBJ2-5; 8 bases map to TRBD2. Germline V CDR1 and CDR2: SGHNT, YYREEE (reference sequence). This CDR3 is 13 amino acids long. V lost 8 bases, J lost 1 base, and 4 bases stayed unmatched. The CDR3 is CASTSGSQETQYF. CDR3 DNA: TGTGCCAGTACTAGCGGCAGCCAAGAGACCCAGTACTTC.

This rearrangement joins TRBV6-5 to TRBJ2-5; D possibly corresponds to TRBD1 (6 bases). The CDR3 is 15 residues long. Looked up from germline, CDR1 is MNHEY and CDR2 is SVGAGI. Trimming took off 5 bases at V and 5 bases at J, with 18 bases between the two ends. The CDR3 region is CASSLLNRVLETQYF. The CDR3 DNA is TGTGCCAGCAGTCTCCTGAACAGGGTTCTTGAGACCCAGTACTTC.